Listed below are T cell receptor beta chains from one sample, sequenced in a study of tumor-infiltrating lymphocytes in primary liver carcinoma. MiXCR, run by TCRdb on the multiplex PCR reads, gives a single entry per CDR3 protein. The sample yields approximately 110,000 distinct CDR3 sequences, roughly three fifths seen once. Sequenced sample: liver tumor tissue from sampling region 1. All receptors derive from a woman aged 55 to 70 with primary liver carcinoma and hepatitis B virus infection. The CDR3 runs from the conserved cysteine through the conserved F or W. The D gene is left open where the match is weak. For some rows the clone size is stated as once, few or many, or as a class when expanded; others skip it.

TRBV2	TRBJ2-3	NA	NA	CAGSTGADTQYF	TGTGCCGGCAGTACGGGGGCAGATACGCAATATTTT
TRBV11-2	TRBJ2-1	many	TRBD2	CASSRWTSGTENEQFF	TGTGCCAGCAGCCGGTGGACTAGCGGGACTGAAAATGAGCAGTTCTTC
TRBV11-2	TRBJ1-1	NA	NA	CASSRTGAEASF	TGTGCCAGTAGCCGAACAGGCGCTGAAGCTTCCTTT
TRBV11-1	TRBJ2-2	few	NA	CARSPLPGELFF	TGTGCCAGGAGCCCACTACCAGGGGAGCTGTTTTTC
TRBV29-1	TRBJ2-3	many	TRBD2	CSVVRAGGSTDTQYF	TGCAGCGTTGTTAGAGCGGGAGGCTCCACAGATACGCAGTATTTT
TRBV18	TRBJ2-7	NA	TRBD1	CAGSPSRDRSSYEQYF	TGTGCTGGCTCACCATCAAGGGACAGGAGCTCCTACGAGCAGTACTTC
TRBV11-1	TRBJ1-1	NA	NA	CAISLRRRNTEAFF	TGTGCCATCAGCTTGCGGAGGAGGAACACTGAAGCTTTCTTT
TRBV12-3/TRBV12-4	TRBJ1-5	many	NA	CASTLKGQPQHF	TGTGCCAGCACCCTTAAGGGTCAGCCCCAGCATTTT
TRBV7-4	TRBJ1-5	many	NA	CASSFSGRNQPQHF	TGTGCCAGCAGCTTTTCCGGGCGCAATCAGCCCCAGCATTTT
TRBV6-5	TRBJ1-1	many	TRBD1	CASSSQGANTEAFF	TGTGCCAGCAGTTCGCAGGGGGCGAACACTGAAGCTTTCTTT
TRBV6-5	TRBJ1-5	many	TRBD1	CASSYGQGGGQPQHF	TGTGCCAGCAGTTACGGGCAGGGGGGGGGTCAGCCCCAGCATTTT
TRBV5-5	TRBJ2-5	many	TRBD1	CASSSETGVSQETQYF	TGTGCCAGCAGCTCGGAGACAGGGGTTTCACAAGAGACCCAGTACTTC
TRBV5-4	TRBJ2-5	NA	TRBD1	CASSPQGVQETQYF	TGTGCCAGCAGCCCACAGGGGGTCCAAGAGACCCAGTACTTC
TRBV11-2	TRBJ1-6	NA	NA	CASKRQVSYDSPLQF	TGTGCCAGCAAACGACAGGTCTCCTATGATTCACCCCTCCAGTTT
TRBV11-2	TRBJ2-3	NA	NA	CVSSLGGLTYTSNTQYF	TGCGTCAGCAGCTTAGGGGGACTAACGTACACGTCAAATACGCAGTATTTT
TRBV6-5	TRBJ2-2	NA	TRBD1	CASRGQGIIGEPFF	TGTGCCAGCAGAGGACAGGGGATCATCGGGGAGCCGTTTTTT
TRBV29-1	TRBJ1-1	NA	NA	CSVDERSSGKNTEAFF	TGCAGCGTTGACGAAAGGAGTAGTGGCAAGAACACTGAAGCTTTCTTT
TRBV11-2	TRBJ2-2	NA	NA	CASGPPQGPTGELFF	TGTGCCAGCGGCCCTCCGCAAGGGCCGACTGGGGAGCTGTTTTTT
TRBV6-6	TRBJ1-6	many	NA	CASSEDSPLHF	TGTGCCAGCAGTGAGGATTCACCCCTCCACTTT
TRBV12-3/TRBV12-4	TRBJ2-1	few	NA	CATAQEGSYNEQFF	TGTGCCACTGCCCAAGAGGGCTCCTACAATGAGCAGTTCTTC
TRBV10-3	TRBJ2-3	many	TRBD1	CAISERDRGPTDTQYF	TGTGCCATCAGTGAGAGGGACAGGGGACCAACAGATACGCAGTATTTT
TRBV6-5	TRBJ2-4	once	NA	CASSSRGQTSAKSIQYF	TGTGCAAGCAGTTCCCGTGGACAGACTTCAGCCAAAAGCATTCAGTACTTC
TRBV5-1	TRBJ2-2	NA	TRBD2	CASRDSGGWNTGELFF	TGCGCCAGCAGGGATAGCGGGGGATGGAACACTGGGGAGCTGTTTTTT
TRBV12-3/TRBV12-4	TRBJ1-1	NA	NA	CAGCLTQDLEAFF	TGTGCCGGCTGTCTAACCCAAGACCTTGAAGCTTTCTTT
TRBV5-5	TRBJ2-7	NA	NA	CVSSLSTQGNGGEYF	TGTGTCAGCAGCTTGTCAACTCAGGGTAACGGGGGAGAGTACTTC
TRBV5-1	TRBJ1-3	NA	NA	CASSSQGGVFRDTIYF	TGCGCCAGCAGCTCCCAAGGAGGTGTGTTTAGGGACACCATATATTTT
TRBV7-9	TRBJ2-5	few	NA	CASSLYGMETQYF	TGTGCCAGCAGCTTATACGGGATGGAGACCCAGTACTTC
TRBV7-9	TRBJ2-1	NA	NA	CASGSGSYNEQFF	TGTGCCAGCGGAAGTGGCTCCTACAATGAGCAGTTCTTC
TRBV11-2	TRBJ1-1	NA	NA	CPSSLEPEVRAFF	TGTCCCAGCAGCTTAGAGCCGGAGGTGAGAGCTTTCTTT
TRBV20-1	TRBJ1-1	NA	TRBD1	CSARDRGNTEAFF	TGCAGTGCTAGGGACAGGGGGAACACTGAAGCTTTCTTT
TRBV6-1	TRBJ1-1	once	NA	CASTSRMDTGAFF	TGTGCCAGCACCTCACGGATGGACACTGGAGCTTTCTTT
TRBV7-9	TRBJ2-2	NA	TRBD2	CANSPGLAGTGELFF	TGTGCCAACAGCCCAGGACTAGCGGGAACTGGGGAGCTGTTTTTT
TRBV11-2	TRBJ2-3	NA	NA	CASCSYSFTDTQYF	TGTGCCAGTTGTTCGTACTCCTTCACAGATACGCAGTATTTT
TRBV12-5	TRBJ2-5	NA	TRBD1	CASGLETGKVGQDTQYF	TGCGCTAGTGGTTTGGAGACAGGGAAGGTGGGACAAGATACCCAGTACTTC
TRBV6-5	TRBJ2-7	few	TRBD1	CASMRVQGAYEQYF	TGTGCCAGCATGCGGGTACAGGGGGCCTACGAGCAGTACTTC
TRBV28	TRBJ2-1	NA	TRBD2	CASSFLTAGGREQFF	TGTGCCAGCAGTTTCCTCACGGCGGGAGGGCGTGAGCAGTTCTTC
TRBV5-4	TRBJ2-2	NA	NA	CASSRRTPLTKTGELFF	TGTGCCAGCAGCCGTAGGACTCCCTTAACGAAGACCGGGGAGCTGTTTTTT
TRBV2	TRBJ2-5	NA	NA	CAVGKSETQYF	TGTGCGGTAGGGAAATCAGAGACCCAGTACTTC
TRBV11-2	TRBJ1-3	NA	NA	CASSVSRAGTTIYF	TGTGCCAGCAGCGTCAGTCGGGCTGGAACCACCATATATTTT
TRBV7-3	TRBJ2-3	few	TRBD2	CASSRTSGRADTQYF	TGTGCCAGCAGCCGGACTAGCGGGAGAGCAGATACGCAGTATTTT
TRBV5-1	TRBJ2-6	few	NA	CASSLGADSSGANVLTF	TGCGCCAGCAGCTTGGGTGCGGATAGCTCTGGGGCCAACGTCCTGACTTTC
TRBV4-1	TRBJ1-6	many	NA	CASRPQGDNSPLHF	TGCGCCAGCAGGCCTCAGGGCGATAATTCACCCCTCCACTTT
TRBV11-3	TRBJ1-3	NA	TRBD1	CACRTTGALTPGNTIYF	TGTGCCTGCAGGACTACAGGGGCTCTCACTCCTGGAAACACCATATATTTT
TRBV7-8	TRBJ2-5	few	NA	CASSSPLRSATLQETQYF	TGTGCCAGCAGCTCCCCTTTAAGGTCGGCAACCCTTCAAGAGACCCAGTACTTC
TRBV28	TRBJ1-5	few	NA	CASSRDGPNQPQHF	TGTGCCAGCAGCCGTGACGGACCCAATCAGCCCCAGCATTTT
TRBV10-3	TRBJ1-1	many	NA	CAISESGTVEAFF	TGTGCCATCAGTGAGTCGGGGACGGTCGAAGCTTTCTTT
TRBV7-9	TRBJ2-5	NA	NA	CASSLGIGYKETQYF	TGTGCCAGCAGCTTAGGAATCGGCTACAAGGAGACCCAGTACTTC
TRBV11-2	TRBJ1-2	medium-sized	TRBD1	CASSLTGGYGYTF	TGTGCCAGCAGCTTGACAGGGGGCTATGGCTACACCTTC
TRBV2	TRBJ2-2	NA	NA	CASRLTVELFF	TGTGCCAGCAGGTTGACCGTGGAGCTATTTTTT
TRBV6-1	TRBJ2-1	few	NA	CASSEERAGIYNEQFF	TGTGCCAGCAGTGAAGAAAGGGCAGGGATCTACAATGAGCAGTTCTTC
TRBV12-3/TRBV12-4	TRBJ2-7	many	NA	CASSLAPALSYEQYF	TGTGCCAGCAGCTTAGCTCCCGCCCTCTCCTACGAGCAGTACTTC
TRBV12-3/TRBV12-4	TRBJ1-1	NA	NA	CASCTRWENTEALF	TGTGCCAGCTGCACCCGGTGGGAGAACACTGAAGCTCTCTTT
TRBV6-1	TRBJ1-1	NA	NA	CASSEVGTLANF	TGTGCCAGCAGTGAGGTTGGGACGTTGGCCAACTTT
TRBV11-2	TRBJ2-7	NA	NA	CASSRGGWQYF	TGTGCCAGCAGCCGAGGGGGGTGGCAGTATTTC
TRBV7-8	TRBJ1-2	many	TRBD1	CASSLIPLGQPNYGYTF	TGTGCCAGCAGCCTAATCCCATTGGGACAGCCAAACTATGGCTACACCTTC